These T cell receptor beta chains were read from a single sample in a study of CXCR3-negative and CXCR3-positive naive CD8 T cells. TCRdb reprocessed the 5' RACE reads and reports one entry per CDR3 protein, with no DNA. The table lists 7,000 to 8,500 distinct CDR3 sequences. The specimen sequenced was naive CXCR3+ CD8+ T cells from blood. Receptors were obtained from a human donor in good health. Some clones in this sample may be carry-over from other donors' samples. CDR3s include the opening cysteine and the closing phenylalanine or tryptophan. Size tells how often a clone was seen (once, few, many) or the class of an expanded clone, and some rows leave it out.

v_call	clone_size	j_call	cdr3_aa
TRBV13	medium-sized	TRBJ1-2	CASSLWASTYGYTF
TRBV28	.	TRBJ2-2	CASLSNSGVVVTGELFF
TRBV19	.	TRBJ2-2	CASKGLRTGELFF
TRBV3-1	medium-sized	TRBJ2-4	CASSQGQEVPKNIQYF
TRBV4-1	medium-sized	TRBJ1-5	CASSQGAGAGMQPQHF
TRBV20-1	medium-sized	TRBJ2-7	CSASGPAGGNSYEQYF
TRBV28	.	TRBJ1-5	CASNLGRGNQPQHF
TRBV15	.	TRBJ1-1	CATSDGGEASEAFF
TRBV29-1	.	TRBJ2-3	CSVDVVKSSTDTQYF
TRBV14	.	TRBJ2-3	CASSQEALAGLDTQYF
TRBV7-9	.	TRBJ1-1	CASSVDRNTEAFF
TRBV28	.	TRBJ1-6	CASSKQGAFYNSPLHF
TRBV11-3	medium-sized	TRBJ2-1	CASSLRIAGASNEQFF
TRBV7-8	medium-sized	TRBJ1-1	CASSAGLGTEAFF
TRBV29-1	medium-sized	TRBJ1-5	CSVEVDSNQPQHF